Below, 24 T cell receptor beta chains from the same sample are listed, as sequenced in a study of blood T cell repertoires in COVID-19. Repertoires were generated with immunoSEQ multiplex PCR, while TCRdb's copy carries only in-frame clones and drops some. The repertoire holds 650,000 to 800,000 clones, 80% to 90% seen once, with under 0.3% in the top ten. The sample was peripheral blood. These receptors all stem from a woman aged 18-29 years with acute or convalescent COVID-19.

This clone was observed a handful of times. The V call is TRBV10-3, the J call TRBJ1-2; TRBD1 aligns across 8 bases. V gave up 6 bases and J gave up 5 bases; unmatched junction bases: 11. The CDR3 has 15 residues. Germline assignment: CDR1 ENHRY and CDR2 SYGVKD. The CDR3 DNA reads TGTGCCATCAGCCCGGGACAGGACGCAATTTATGGCTACACCTTC. Residues: CAISPGQDAIYGYTF.

The chain recombines TRBV27 with TRBJ1-2; D remains ambiguous. V dropped 5 bases and J dropped 0 bases, with 10 bases sitting between them. Germline V lookup: CDR1 MNHEY, CDR2 SMNVEV (reference sequence). The CDR3 contains 14 residues. Written as DNA, the CDR3 is TGTGCCAGCAGTCCCGACGGGGCTAACTATGGCTACACCTTC. Its translation is CASSPDGANYGYTF.

J is TRBJ1-2 and V is TRBV4-1; no firm D call. The V end was cut by 0 bases, the J end by 4 bases, with 9 bases between. The V gene's germline CDR1 is MGHRA and CDR2 YSYEKL. CDR3 length: 14 amino acids. The CDR3 DNA sequence: TGCGCCAGCAGCCAAGAGGCGGCGTTCTATGGCTACACCTTC. Translation gives CASSQEAAFYGYTF.

The rearrangement uses TRBV12-2 and TRBJ2-7; TRBD1 is taken as the D call from the table, unchecked against the DNA. TRBV12-2 counts as a pseudogene. CDR3 length equals 16 residues. The CDR3 DNA follows: TGTGCAAGTCGCTTAGAAGGCGGCAGGGGGCCTGGGGAGCAGTACTTC. The encoded protein is CASRLEGGRGPGEQYF.

The chain combines TRBV11-2 with TRBJ2-1; D may be TRBD2 (6 bases). This CDR3 is built from 13 residues. Germline-derived CDR1 and CDR2 are SGHAT and FQNNGV. Trimming removed 5 bases from V and 3 bases from J, with 8 bases in between. CDR3 bases: TGTGCCAGCAGCCTGACTAGCTACAATGAGCAGTTCTTC. This translates into CASSLTSYNEQFF.

The rearrangement uses TRBV6-1 and TRBJ1-6, with D hard to call. Trimming took 0 bases from V and 4 from J, leaving 7 bases between them. CDR1 is MNHNS, CDR2 SASEGT, per germline. The CDR3 spans 15 residues. The CDR3 sequence is CASSEARVYNSPLHF. The CDR3 bases are TGTGCCAGCAGTGAAGCGAGGGTTTATAATTCACCCCTCCACTTT.

A single count supports this clone. This chain links TRBV19 with TRBJ1-2, with 9 bases that match TRBD1. CDR1 LNHDA and CDR2 SQIVND come from the germline V gene (reference sequence). This CDR3 has 14 residues. Losses at the gene ends were 5 bases for V and 5 bases for J; bases not matched to a gene: 6. CDR3 loop: CASSGRDRAYGYTF. CDR3 coding DNA: TGTGCCAGTAGTGGCCGGGACAGGGCGTATGGCTACACCTTC.

The V gene is TRBV19, the J gene TRBJ1-2, with D possibly being TRBD1 (6 bases). The germline V and J ends were trimmed by 1 base and 4 bases, with 31 bases remaining between them. CDR1 is LNHDA and CDR2 is SQIVND in the germline V gene (reference sequence). The CDR3 totals 21 residues. The CDR3 region is CASSIVRRDTQGKLVGYGYTF. The CDR3 nucleotides are TGTGCCAGTAGTATAGTTCGAAGGGACACGCAGGGGAAGCTTGTAGGCTATGGCTACACCTTC. Complete variable domain (other parts from reference TRBV19 and TRBJ1-2): DGGITQSPKYLFRKEGQNVTLSCEQNLNHDAMYWYRQDPGQGLRLIYYSQIVNDFQKGDIAEGYSVSREKKESFPLTVTSAQKNPTAFYLCASSIVRRDTQGKLVGYGYTFGSGTRLTVV.

The chain couples TRBV27 to TRBJ1-4, with D maybe TRBD1 (6 bases). Per the germline V gene, CDR1 is MNHEY and CDR2 is SMNVEV (reference sequence). The CDR3 extends over 15 amino acids. V lost 2 bases, J lost 6 bases, and 13 bases lay in between. DNA of the CDR3: TGTGCCAGCAGTTTACGCGGGGGGCTGGATGAAAAACTGTTTTTT. Its translation: CASSLRGGLDEKLFF.

The CDR3 DNA reads as TGTGCCAGCAGTACAACAGGGGCCCCGGACCGTAATGAAAAACTGTTTTTT. Protein: CASSTTGAPDRNEKLFF. The chain joins TRBV6-2 or TRBV6-3 to TRBJ1-4; 7 positions match TRBD1. V was pared by 5 bases and J by 4 bases, with 13 bases of the junction left unmatched. Germline values: CDR1 MNHEY, CDR2 SVGEGT. The CDR3 extends over 17 amino acids.

The chain employs TRBV6-6 and TRBJ1-2; 10 bases match TRBD1. The germline V gene has CDR1 MNHNY and CDR2 SVGAGI (reference sequence). The J segment lost 2 bases and the V segment lost 8 bases, leaving 5 bases of the junction unmatched. This CDR3 comprises 14 residues. This CDR3 is CASQRGQGNYGYTF. CDR3 nucleotides: TGTGCCAGCCAACGGGGACAGGGGAACTATGGCTACACCTTC.

This chain connects TRBV3-1 (or the pseudogene TRBV3-2) to TRBJ2-3; TRBD1 is a possible D gene (5 bases). The CDR3 extends over 11 amino acids. V dropped 6 bases and J dropped 6 bases, with 7 bases sitting between them. Germline V gene data show CDR1 as LGHDT and CDR2 as YNNKEL (reference sequence). The CDR3 spells CASRTGDTQYF. CDR3 bases: TGTGCCAGCAGAACAGGTGATACGCAGTATTTT.

V is TRBV6-5 and J is TRBJ2-2; 7 nucleotides match TRBD1. The V gene end was trimmed by 8 bases and the J gene end by 5 bases; junction bases not matched to a gene: 11. The CDR3 sequence is 15 residues long. CDR1 MNHEY and CDR2 SVGAGI come from the germline V gene. CDR3 DNA sequence: TGTGCCAGCTCCCTGACAGGGCTAGAAACCGGGGAGCTGTTTTTT. Its translation: CASSLTGLETGELFF.

V usage is TRBV7-9 and J usage is TRBJ1-2, with D perhaps TRBD1 (5 bases). The germline CDR1 and CDR2 sequences are SEHNR and FQNEAQ (reference sequence). The CDR3 has 14 residues. V lost 3 bases and J 5 bases, leaving 13 bases between the germline ends. The CDR3 bases are TGTGCCAGCAGCTTTCGGGGGTCAGGGTATGGCTACACCTTC. Translating it yields CASSFRGSGYGYTF.

Note on this clone: In the same sample, other DNA sequences code for this CDR3. The chain joins TRBV29-1 to TRBJ1-5; 7 nucleotides align to TRBD1. Trimming cost V 4 bases and J 7 bases; bases outside gene matches: 4. Germline V gene lookup returns CDR1 SQVTM and CDR2 ANQGSEA. The CDR3 loop spans 12 amino acids. Here the CDR3 reads CSVGQGNQPQHF. The CDR3 bases are TGCAGCGTTGGACAGGGTAACCAGCCCCAGCATTTT.

The chain recombines TRBV6-1 with TRBJ1-5, with TRBD1 identical over 8 bases. In germline, CDR1 is MNHNS, CDR2 SASEGT. This CDR3 is built from 18 residues. V was clipped by 3 bases and J by 0 bases; unmatched bases: 10. The CDR3 spells CASSDKDRVLYSNQPQHF. Here the CDR3 DNA reads TGTGCCAGCAGTGATAAGGACAGGGTGCTATATAGCAATCAGCCCCAGCATTTT.

The chain combines TRBV5-5 with TRBJ2-1; a weak D match, TRBD2 (6 bases). CDR1 and CDR2 (germline): SGHKS, YYEKEE (reference sequence). CDR3 size: 18 residues. V was trimmed by 3 bases and J by 3 bases, leaving 22 bases between them. CDR3 loop: CASSWTTGAESFYNEQFF. DNA of the CDR3: TGTGCCAGCAGCTGGACTACAGGAGCCGAGTCCTTCTACAATGAGCAGTTCTTC.

Note on this clone: Other DNA sequences in this sample translate to the same CDR3. The chain carries TRBV7-8 and TRBJ1-2; 7 positions agree with TRBD1. The germline V gene has CDR1 SGHVS and CDR2 FQNEAQ. V shed 1 base and J 4 bases; nucleotides not matched to a gene: 3. The CDR3 sequence is 14 residues long. The CDR3 reads CASSLGAGGYGYTF. CDR3 DNA sequence: TGTGCCAGCAGCTTAGGCGCAGGGGGCTATGGCTACACCTTC.

In DNA, the CDR3 is TGTGCCAGCAGCTTATCGGTTATGAACACTGAAGCTTTCTTT. The encoded protein is CASSLSVMNTEAFF. This rearrangement joins TRBV7-2 to TRBJ1-1, with unresolved D. V lost 2 bases, J lost 0 bases, and 7 bases lay in between. Germline CDR1 SGHTA, CDR2 FQGNSA. There are 14 residues in the CDR3.

The J gene is TRBJ2-3, the V gene TRBV7-3, with TRBD2 matching over 11 bases. CDR3 size: 16 residues. Unmatched junction bases numbered 8, after V lost 4 bases and J lost 5 bases. CDR1 SGHTA and CDR2 FQGTGA come from the germline V gene. The CDR3 region has the DNA TGTGCCAGCAGCTGGTTAGCGGGGGGGCCAGGAGATACGCAGTATTTT. Protein sequence: CASSWLAGGPGDTQYF.

V gene TRBV28 combines with J gene TRBJ2-1, with a tentative D call TRBD2 (5 bases). The V gene's germline CDR1 is MDHEN and CDR2 SYDVKM. The CDR3 loop spans 12 amino acids. V shed 5 bases and J shed 12 bases, with 14 bases lying between them. The CDR3 DNA reads TGTGCCAGCAGTACTACTAGATTGGGGCAGTTCTTC. Protein: CASSTTRLGQFF.

The CDR3 coding sequence is TGTGCCACACAGGGGCCCTATGGCTACACCTTC. It yields the protein CATQGPYGYTF. The chain joins TRBV27 to TRBJ1-2; 7 nucleotides align to TRBD1. Germline loops: CDR1 MNHEY, CDR2 SMNVEV (reference sequence). J lost 4 bases, V lost 10 bases, and 3 bases had no gene match. The CDR3 spans 11 residues.

The chain combines TRBV19 with TRBJ1-1, with D perhaps matching TRBD1 (6 bases). Deletions cut 6 bases from V and 0 bases from J, with 14 bases between. Germline lookup yields CDR1 LNHDA and CDR2 SQIVND (reference sequence). The CDR3 length is 15 residues. This chain's CDR3 is CASRGDIRLNTEAFF. CDR3 sequence (DNA): TGTGCCAGTAGGGGGGACATCCGATTGAACACTGAAGCTTTCTTT.

V usage is TRBV4-3 and J usage is TRBJ1-1; weak D call: TRBD1 (6 bases). CDR3 length: 15 residues. Per germline, CDR1 LGHNA and CDR2 YSLEER. V was shortened by 1 base and J by 4 bases, with 13 bases between the two germline ends. This chain's CDR3 is CASSQASGVGTEAFF. In nucleotides, the CDR3 is TGCGCCAGCAGCCAAGCATCAGGGGTTGGCACTGAAGCTTTCTTT.